The entry that follows covers one T cell receptor (beta chain) sequence. The sample's treatment: 15 to 20 received Ad26.COV2.S at low or high dose, single or two shots; about 5 received placebo; per-sample allocation not given. All samples were drawn on day 63, counting from the first vaccine or placebo injection. Here immunoSEQ multiplex PCR was the method, and the copy in TCRdb shows in-frame clones only, minus some. Of fewer than 500,000 clones listed, about 91% are singletons. This record belongs to a study of Ad26.COV2.S vaccination and SARS-CoV-2 variants. The CDR3 runs to 14 residues. In germline, CDR1 is SQVTM, CDR2 ANQGSEA. V was pared by 5 bases and J by 5 bases, with 17 bases between.

The chain couples TRBV29-1 to TRBJ2-3; tentative D call: TRBD1 (5 bases). The source is a person between 18 and 65 years old who received the Ad26.COV2.S COVID-19 vaccine or a placebo. The sample here was peripheral blood, taken in a trial of Ad26.COV2.S vaccine versus placebo. The CDR3 nucleotides are TGCAGCGTTCGAGACCCCTTCAGGGAAGATACGCAGTATTTT. Its translation is CSVRDPFREDTQYF.